This entry concerns a single T cell receptor beta chain. Its target is not known. Other DNA sequences in this specimen translate into the identical CDR3. Free of recent acute infections or vaccinations, the donors were healthy HIV-negative adults. The CDR3 loop spans 13 amino acids. Unmatched junction bases numbered 3, after V lost 2 bases and J lost 6 bases. Germline V CDR1 and CDR2: SGHRS, YFSETQ. The entry originates in a study of shared clonotypes between healthy human individuals. Across the whole study: The donor pool was made up of a couple of women and a few men aged 18 to 49.

The study's findings and limits: Compared with memory subsets, naive subsets generally had larger estimated richness.

Produced via immunoSEQ multiplex PCR; TCRdb's table is partial and in-frame only. This sample has 2 million to 2.5 million clones, with around 90% found just once. The receptor was derived from a man between 18 and 29 years old in good health. Some clones in this sample may be carry-over from other donors' samples. The specimen sequenced was naive CD4+ T cells from PBMCs. Noted subset: CD45RA+ positively selected. The chain combines TRBV5-1 with TRBJ1-2; 8 nucleotides align to TRBD1. For the CDR3, the DNA is TGCGCCAGCAGCTTCGGACAGGGTGATGGCTACACCTTC. Protein: CASSFGQGDGYTF.